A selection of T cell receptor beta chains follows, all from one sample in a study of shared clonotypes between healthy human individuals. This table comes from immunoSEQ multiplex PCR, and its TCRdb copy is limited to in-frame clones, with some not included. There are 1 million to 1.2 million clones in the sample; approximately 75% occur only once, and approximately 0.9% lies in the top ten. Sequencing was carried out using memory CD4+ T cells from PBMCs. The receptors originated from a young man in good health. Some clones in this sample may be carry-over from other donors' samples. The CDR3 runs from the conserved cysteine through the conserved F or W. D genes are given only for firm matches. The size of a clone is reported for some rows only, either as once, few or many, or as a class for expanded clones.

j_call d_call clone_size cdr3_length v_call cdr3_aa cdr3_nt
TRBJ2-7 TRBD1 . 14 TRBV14 CASSELGTVYEQYF TGTGCCAGCAGTGAACTCGGGACAGTCTACGAGCAGTACTTC
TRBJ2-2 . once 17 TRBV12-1 CASSPHDRNEVTGELFF TGTGCCAGCAGCCCCCACGACAGGAACGAGGTGACCGGGGAGCTGTTTTTT
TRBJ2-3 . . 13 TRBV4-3 CASSQGRGDTQYF TGCGCCAGCAGCCAAGGGAGGGGAGATACGCAGTATTTT
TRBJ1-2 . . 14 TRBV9 CASTPSPSLGGYTF TGTGCCAGCACCCCATCTCCCAGTCTAGGGGGCTACACCTTC
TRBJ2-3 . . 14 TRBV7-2 CASSLGEASDTQYF TGTGCCAGCAGCTTAGGAGAGGCGTCCGATACGCAGTATTTT
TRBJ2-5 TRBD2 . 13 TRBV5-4 CASSFPGGETQYF TGTGCCAGCAGCTTCCCGGGGGGGGAGACCCAGTACTTC
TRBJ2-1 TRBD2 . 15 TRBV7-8 CASSLGGRTYNEQFF TGTGCCAGCAGCTTAGGCGGGAGAACGTACAATGAGCAGTTCTTC
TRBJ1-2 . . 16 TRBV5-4 CASSLAGGRSDYGYTF TGTGCCAGCAGCTTGGCGGGGGGCAGGTCTGACTATGGCTACACCTTC
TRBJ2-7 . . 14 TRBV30 CAWSVWGGTYEQYF TGTGCCTGGAGTGTATGGGGCGGGACTTACGAGCAGTACTTC
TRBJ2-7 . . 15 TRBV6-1 CASTLGGGASYEQYF TGTGCCAGCACCTTGGGAGGCGGGGCCTCCTACGAGCAGTACTTC
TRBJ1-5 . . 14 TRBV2 CASSEDRVPQPQHF TGTGCCAGCAGTGAAGACAGGGTCCCTCAGCCCCAGCATTTT
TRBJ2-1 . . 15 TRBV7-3 CASSLNAGPYNEQFF TGTGCCAGCAGCTTAAATGCGGGCCCCTACAATGAGCAGTTCTTC
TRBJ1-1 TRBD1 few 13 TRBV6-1 CASSKDRDTEAFF TGTGCCAGCAGTAAGGACAGGGACACTGAAGCTTTCTTT
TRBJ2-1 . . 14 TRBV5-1 CASSPGTANNEQFF TGCGCCAGCAGCCCCGGGACGGCTAACAATGAGCAGTTCTTC
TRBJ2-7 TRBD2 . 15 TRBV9 CASSVAPAGGPQQYF TGTGCCAGCAGCGTAGCCCCAGCGGGAGGGCCGCAGCAGTACTTC
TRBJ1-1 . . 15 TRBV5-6 CASSFRILGLTEAFF TGTGCCAGCAGCTTCAGGATACTCGGGTTGACTGAAGCTTTCTTT